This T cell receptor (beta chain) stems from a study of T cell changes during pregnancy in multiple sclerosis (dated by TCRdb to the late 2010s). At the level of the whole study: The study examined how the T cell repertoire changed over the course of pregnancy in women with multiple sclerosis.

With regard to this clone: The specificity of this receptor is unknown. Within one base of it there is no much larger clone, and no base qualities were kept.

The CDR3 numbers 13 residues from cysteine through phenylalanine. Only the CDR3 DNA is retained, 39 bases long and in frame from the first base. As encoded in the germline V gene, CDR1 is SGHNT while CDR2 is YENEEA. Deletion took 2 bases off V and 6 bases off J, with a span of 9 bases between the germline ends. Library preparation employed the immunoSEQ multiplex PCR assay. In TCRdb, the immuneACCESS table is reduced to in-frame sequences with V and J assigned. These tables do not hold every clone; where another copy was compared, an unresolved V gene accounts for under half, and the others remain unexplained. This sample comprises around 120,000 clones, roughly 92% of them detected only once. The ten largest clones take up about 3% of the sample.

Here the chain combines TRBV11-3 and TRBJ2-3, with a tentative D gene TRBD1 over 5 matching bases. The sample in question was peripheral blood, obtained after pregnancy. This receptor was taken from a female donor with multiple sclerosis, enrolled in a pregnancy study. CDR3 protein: CASSLQGADTQYF. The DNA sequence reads TGTGCCAGCAGCTTACAGGGTGCGGATACGCAGTATTTT. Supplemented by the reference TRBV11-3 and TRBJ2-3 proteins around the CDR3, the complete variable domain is EAGVVQSPRYKIIEKKQPVAFWCNPISGHNTLYWYLQNLGQGPELLIRYENEEAVDDSQLPKDRFSAERLKGVDSTLKIQPAELGDSAVYLCASSLQGADTQYFGPGTRLTVL.